This T cell receptor beta chain was sequenced in a study of blood T cell repertoires in COVID-19. About the study: Some COVID-19 samples were acute and others convalescent; all came from the United States, Italy and Spain. The analysed material was cDNA or gDNA that came from T cells, B-cell-depleted T cells, or PBMCs.

In the authors' workflow: The assay estimated nucleated cells by amplifying reference gene primers. Using immunoSEQ multiplex PCR, the repertoire was profiled, and TCRdb retains in-frame clones only, with some absent. V and J calls and clone size come straight from that table; D and trimming were deduced from the DNA. The table shows about 500,000 clones, with approximately 91% occurring only once. This CDR3 is built from 13 residues. In germline, CDR1 is ENHRY, CDR2 SYGVKD. With V trimmed by 1 base and J by 6 bases, 3 bases remained unmatched. Sample: peripheral blood. The rearrangement joins TRBV10-3 to TRBJ2-7, with TRBD1 matching 7 bases. The clonotype comes from a woman aged 45 to 65 with COVID-19, enrolled during active disease. CDR3 residues: CAISEYTGAEQYF. CDR3 bases: TGTGCCATCAGTGAGTATACAGGGGCCGAGCAGTACTTC.